The source of this T cell receptor beta chain is a study of PD-L1 blockade in urothelial cancer. Study context: Patients arrived having already received 0 to 3 prior chemotherapy regimens.

General study results and limits: Tumor-associated clones in blood expanded more at 3 weeks in durable-benefit patients.

Only in-frame clones appear in the TCRdb table, and some are missing; sequencing was by immunoSEQ multiplex PCR. The table has tens of thousands of clones, around 84% seen once. Sampling of each patient yielded between 1 and 8 specimens, collected pretreatment and on-treatment. As for this clone: Antigen specificity is unknown.

The ends were cut back, 0 bases at V and 2 bases at J, with 11 bases in the middle. Per germline, CDR1 MNHEY and CDR2 SMNVEV (reference sequence). CDR3 length: 15 residues. The source material was PBMCs, sampled around atezolizumab (anti-PD-L1) treatment. V and J are TRBV27 and TRBJ2-7; tentatively, D is TRBD2 (5 bases). The sequence was obtained from a man aged 50 to 59 with urothelial cancer. The CDR3 reads CASSLSYGIPYEQYF. Here the CDR3 DNA reads TGTGCCAGCAGTTTATCGTACGGGATCCCCTACGAGCAGTACTTC.